The text below deals with one T cell receptor (beta chain). Its antigen is not identified. Template switching added a universal primer binding site, and final cDNA carried unique molecular identifiers. TCRdb used MiXCR to reprocess the 5' RACE reads, holding one entry per CDR3 protein. The table records roughly 630,000 distinct CDR3 sequences, about 7.1% of them present only once. This sample was taken from a study of identical twins. Findings of the study overall: Among monozygotic twins, out-of-frame TCR alpha sharing exceeded what models predicted.

In every case, the donor was a healthy Caucasian. Germline V gene lookup returns CDR1 MNHEY and CDR2 SVGEGT. V lost 2 bases and J 1 base, leaving 13 bases between the germline ends. The CDR3 spans 16 residues. The sample also formed part of further work on yellow fever vaccine responses in identical twins. That paper notes: Convergence reportedly seemed to mark part of the twins' vaccine T cell response, with personalization marking the rest.

The source of this sequence is a woman under 30 in good health. This chain connects TRBV6-2 or TRBV6-3 to TRBJ2-3; D possibly corresponds to TRBD1 (5 bases). The sequenced sample consisted of PBMCs. CDR3 coding DNA: TGTGCCAGCAGTTACCGCAGGGTTTCTGGCACAGATACGCAGTATTTT. Amino acid sequence: CASSYRRVSGTDTQYF.